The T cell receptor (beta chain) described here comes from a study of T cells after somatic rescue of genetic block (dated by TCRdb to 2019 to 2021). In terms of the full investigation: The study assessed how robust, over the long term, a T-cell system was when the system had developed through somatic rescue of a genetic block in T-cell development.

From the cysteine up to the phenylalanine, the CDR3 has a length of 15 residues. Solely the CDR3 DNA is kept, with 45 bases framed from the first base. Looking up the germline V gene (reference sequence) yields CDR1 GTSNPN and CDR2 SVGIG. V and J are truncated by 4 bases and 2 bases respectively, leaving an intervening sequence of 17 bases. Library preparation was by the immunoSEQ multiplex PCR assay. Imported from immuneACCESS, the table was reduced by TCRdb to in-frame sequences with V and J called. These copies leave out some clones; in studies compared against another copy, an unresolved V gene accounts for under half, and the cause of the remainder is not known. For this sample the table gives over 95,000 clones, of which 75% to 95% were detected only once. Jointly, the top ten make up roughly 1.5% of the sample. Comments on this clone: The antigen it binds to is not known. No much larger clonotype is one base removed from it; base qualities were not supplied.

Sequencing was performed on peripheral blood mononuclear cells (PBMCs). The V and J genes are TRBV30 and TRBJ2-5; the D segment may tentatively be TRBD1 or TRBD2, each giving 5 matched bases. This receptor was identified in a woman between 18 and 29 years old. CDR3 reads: CAWKPITWGQETQYF. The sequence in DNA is TGTGCCTGGAAACCTATCACCTGGGGGCAAGAGACCCAGTACTTC.